This T cell receptor (beta chain) originates from a study of CD8+ T cells in alopecia areata. The study, taken as a whole, reports: In blood and scalp, many expanded lesional clones persisted during tofacitinib.

Treatment: oral pan-JAK inhibitor, 5-10 mg twice daily. Alopecia areata patients provided lesional scalp punch biopsies and peripheral blood, both collected for the study. PBMCs provided sorted CD4+ and CD8+ T cells. Points on this clone: What it binds is unknown.

The ends were cut back, 5 bases at V and 4 bases at J, with 8 bases in the middle. Looked up from germline, CDR1 is DFQATT and CDR2 is SNEGSKA (reference sequence). The CDR3 is made up of 11 amino acids. Extracted RNA was reverse transcribed, and the resulting cDNA served as sequencing template. Generated by immunoSEQ multiplex PCR, the TCRdb table keeps only in-frame clones and is missing some. The data contain about 220,000 clones, under 60% of them singletons. The material was CD4+ T cells sorted from blood, obtained at week 4, from a patient treated with tofacitinib. The genes are TRBV20-1 and TRBJ1-1, with a tentative D call TRBD1 (6 bases). The sequence derives from a human donor with alopecia areata. The CDR3 bases are TGCAGTGCTGCAGGGGTCACTGAAGCTTTCTTT. As protein: CSAAGVTEAFF.